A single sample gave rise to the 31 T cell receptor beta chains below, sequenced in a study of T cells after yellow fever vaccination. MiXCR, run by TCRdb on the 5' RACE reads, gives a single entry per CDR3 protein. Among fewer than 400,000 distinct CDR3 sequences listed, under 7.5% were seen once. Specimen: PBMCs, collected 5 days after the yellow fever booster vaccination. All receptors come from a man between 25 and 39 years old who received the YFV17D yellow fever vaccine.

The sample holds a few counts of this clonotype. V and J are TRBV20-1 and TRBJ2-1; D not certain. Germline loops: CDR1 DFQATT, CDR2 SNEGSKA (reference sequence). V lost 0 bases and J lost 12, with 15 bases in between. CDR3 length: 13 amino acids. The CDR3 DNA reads TGCAGTGCTAGAGATCGTGGAGACCGTCGGCAGTTCTTC. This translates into CSARDRGDRRQFF.

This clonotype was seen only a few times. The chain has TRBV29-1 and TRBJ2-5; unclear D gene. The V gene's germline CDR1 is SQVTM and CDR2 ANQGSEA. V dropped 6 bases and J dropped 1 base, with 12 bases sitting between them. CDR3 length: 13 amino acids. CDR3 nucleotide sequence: TGCAGCGTACTTAGACGAACCCAAGAGACCCAGTACTTC. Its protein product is CSVLRRTQETQYF.

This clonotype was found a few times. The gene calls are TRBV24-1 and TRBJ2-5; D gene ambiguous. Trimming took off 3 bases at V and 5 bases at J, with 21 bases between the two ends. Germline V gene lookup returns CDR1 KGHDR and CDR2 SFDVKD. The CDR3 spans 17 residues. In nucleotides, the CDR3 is TGTGCCACCAGTGATCCCGAAGGTGGGAATCATTACGAGACCCAGTACTTC. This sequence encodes CATSDPEGGNHYETQYF.

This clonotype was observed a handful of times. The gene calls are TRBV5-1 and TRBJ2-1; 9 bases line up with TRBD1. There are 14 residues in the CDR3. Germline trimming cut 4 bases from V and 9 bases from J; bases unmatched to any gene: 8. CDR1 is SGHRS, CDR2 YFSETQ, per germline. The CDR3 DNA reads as TGCGCCAGCAGCCTGGGACAGGGTGTAAGTGAGCAGTTCTTC. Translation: CASSLGQGVSEQFF. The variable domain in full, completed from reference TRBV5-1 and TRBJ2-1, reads KAGVTQTPRYLIKTRGQQVTLSCSPISGHRSVSWYQQTPGQGLQFLFEYFSETQRNKGNFPGRFSGRQFSNSRSEMNVSTLELGDSALYLCASSLGQGVSEQFFGPGTRLTVL.

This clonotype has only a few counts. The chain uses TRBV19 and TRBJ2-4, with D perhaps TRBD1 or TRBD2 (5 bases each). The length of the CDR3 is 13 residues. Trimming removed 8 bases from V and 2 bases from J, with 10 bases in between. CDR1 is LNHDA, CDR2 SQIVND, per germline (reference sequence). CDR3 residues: CASSEGSKNIQYF. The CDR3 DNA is TGTGCCAGTTCCGAGGGGTCCAAAAACATTCAGTACTTC.

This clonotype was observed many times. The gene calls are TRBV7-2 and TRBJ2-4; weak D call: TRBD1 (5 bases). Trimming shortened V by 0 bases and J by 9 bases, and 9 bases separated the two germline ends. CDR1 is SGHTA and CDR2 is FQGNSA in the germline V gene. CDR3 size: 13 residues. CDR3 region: CASSLAGDGIQYF. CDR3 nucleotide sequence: TGTGCCAGCAGCTTAGCAGGGGATGGCATTCAGTACTTC.

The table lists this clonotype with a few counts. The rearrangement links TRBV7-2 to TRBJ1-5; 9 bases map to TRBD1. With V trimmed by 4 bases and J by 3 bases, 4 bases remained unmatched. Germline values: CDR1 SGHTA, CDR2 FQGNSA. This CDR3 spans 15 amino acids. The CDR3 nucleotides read TGTGCCAGCAGCTGGGACAGGGAGGACAATCAGCCCCAGCATTTT. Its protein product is CASSWDREDNQPQHF.

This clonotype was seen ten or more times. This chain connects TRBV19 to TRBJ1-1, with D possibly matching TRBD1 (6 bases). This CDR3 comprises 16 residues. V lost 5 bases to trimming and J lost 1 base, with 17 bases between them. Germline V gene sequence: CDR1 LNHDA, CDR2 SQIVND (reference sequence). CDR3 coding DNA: TGTGCCAGTAGTCCTAGGTGGGGGGCAGCGAACACTGAAGCTTTCTTT. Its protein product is CASSPRWGAANTEAFF.

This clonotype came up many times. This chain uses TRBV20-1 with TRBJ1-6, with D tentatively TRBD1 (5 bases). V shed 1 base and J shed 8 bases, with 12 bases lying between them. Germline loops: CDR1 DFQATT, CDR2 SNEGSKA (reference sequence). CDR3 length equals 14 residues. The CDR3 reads CSARGDPGYSPLHF. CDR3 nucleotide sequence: TGCAGTGCTAGAGGGGACCCAGGATATTCACCCCTCCACTTT.

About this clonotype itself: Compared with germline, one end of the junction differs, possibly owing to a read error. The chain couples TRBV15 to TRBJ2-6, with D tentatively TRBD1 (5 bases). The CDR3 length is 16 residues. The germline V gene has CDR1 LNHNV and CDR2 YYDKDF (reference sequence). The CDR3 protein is CASSFLRQSGANVLTF. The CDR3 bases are TGTGCCTCCAGCTTTTTGAGACAGTCTGGGGCCAACGTCCTGACTTTC. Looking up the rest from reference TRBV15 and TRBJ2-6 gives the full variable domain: DAMVIQNPRYQVTQFGKPVTLSCSQTLNHNVMYWYQQKSSQAPKLLFHYYDKDFNNEADTPDNFQSRRPNTSFCFLDIRSPGLGDTAMYLCASSFLRQSGANVLTFGAGSRLTVL.

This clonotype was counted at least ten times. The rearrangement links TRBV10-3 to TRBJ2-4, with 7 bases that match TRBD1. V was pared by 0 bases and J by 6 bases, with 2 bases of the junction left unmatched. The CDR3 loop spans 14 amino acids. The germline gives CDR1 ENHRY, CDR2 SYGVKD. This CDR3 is CAISESQGLNIQYF. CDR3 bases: TGTGCCATCAGTGAGTCACAGGGGCTAAACATTCAGTACTTC.

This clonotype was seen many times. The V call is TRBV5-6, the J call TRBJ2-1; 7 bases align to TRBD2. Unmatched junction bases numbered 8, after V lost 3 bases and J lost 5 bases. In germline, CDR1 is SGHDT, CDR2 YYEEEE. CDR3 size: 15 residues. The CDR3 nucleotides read TGTGCCAGCAGCTATCTACCAGCGGGGAACAATGAGCAGTTCTTC. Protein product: CASSYLPAGNNEQFF.

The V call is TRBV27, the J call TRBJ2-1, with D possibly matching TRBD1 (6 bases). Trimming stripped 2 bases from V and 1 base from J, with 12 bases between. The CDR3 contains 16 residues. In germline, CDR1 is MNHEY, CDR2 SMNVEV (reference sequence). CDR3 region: CASSLHDRLSYNEQFF. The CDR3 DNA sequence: TGTGCCAGCAGTTTACATGACAGGTTATCCTACAATGAGCAGTTCTTC.

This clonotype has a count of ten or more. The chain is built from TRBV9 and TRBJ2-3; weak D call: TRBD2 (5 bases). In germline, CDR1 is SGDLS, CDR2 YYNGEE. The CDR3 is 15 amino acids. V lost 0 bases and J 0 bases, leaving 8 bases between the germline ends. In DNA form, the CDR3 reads TGTGCCAGCAGCGTAGTGGGAGCGAGCACAGATACGCAGTATTTT. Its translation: CASSVVGASTDTQYF.

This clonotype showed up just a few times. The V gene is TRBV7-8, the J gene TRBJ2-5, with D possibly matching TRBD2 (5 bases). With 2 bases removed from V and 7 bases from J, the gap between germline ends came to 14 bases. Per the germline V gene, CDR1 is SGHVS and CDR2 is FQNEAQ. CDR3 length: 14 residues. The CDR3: CASSLKEDFGTQYF. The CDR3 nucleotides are TGTGCCAGCAGCTTAAAGGAGGACTTTGGGACCCAGTACTTC.

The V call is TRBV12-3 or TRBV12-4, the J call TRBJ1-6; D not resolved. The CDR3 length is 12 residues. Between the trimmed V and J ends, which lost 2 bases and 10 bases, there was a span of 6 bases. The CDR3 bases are TGTGCCAGCAGTTTAACGGCATCACCCCTCCACTTT. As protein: CASSLTASPLHF.

The CDR3 DNA sequence: TGCAGCTCTGGGACAGGGGGTAACGAGCAGTACTTC. The encoded protein is CSSGTGGNEQYF. The chain combines TRBV29-1 with TRBJ2-7; 11 bases agree with TRBD1. The CDR3 has 12 amino acids. CDR1 is SQVTM and CDR2 is ANQGSEA in the germline V gene. V lost 8 bases and J lost 5; bases outside the gene matches: 5.

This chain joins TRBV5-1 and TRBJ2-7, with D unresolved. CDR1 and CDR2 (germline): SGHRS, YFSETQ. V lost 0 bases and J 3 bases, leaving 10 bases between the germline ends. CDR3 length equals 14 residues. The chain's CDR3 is CASSLGGGNYEQYF. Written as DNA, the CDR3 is TGCGCCAGCAGCTTGGGTGGTGGGAACTACGAGCAGTACTTC. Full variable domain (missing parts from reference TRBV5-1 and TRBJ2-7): KAGVTQTPRYLIKTRGQQVTLSCSPISGHRSVSWYQQTPGQGLQFLFEYFSETQRNKGNFPGRFSGRQFSNSRSEMNVSTLELGDSALYLCASSLGGGNYEQYFGPGTRLTVT.

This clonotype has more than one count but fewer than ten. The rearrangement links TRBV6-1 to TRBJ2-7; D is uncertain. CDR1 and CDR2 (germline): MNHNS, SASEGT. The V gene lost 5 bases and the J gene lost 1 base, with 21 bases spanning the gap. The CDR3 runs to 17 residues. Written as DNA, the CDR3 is TGTGCCAGCAGTCGAACCATGTCCAGGCTGGGATCCTACGAGCAGTACTTC. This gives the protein CASSRTMSRLGSYEQYF.

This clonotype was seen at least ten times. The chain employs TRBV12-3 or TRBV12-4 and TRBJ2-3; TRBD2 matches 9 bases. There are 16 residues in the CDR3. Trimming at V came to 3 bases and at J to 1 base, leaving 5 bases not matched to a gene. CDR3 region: CASSFSGGGGTDTQYF. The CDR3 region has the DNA TGTGCCAGCAGTTTTTCGGGCGGGGGGGGCACAGATACGCAGTATTTT.

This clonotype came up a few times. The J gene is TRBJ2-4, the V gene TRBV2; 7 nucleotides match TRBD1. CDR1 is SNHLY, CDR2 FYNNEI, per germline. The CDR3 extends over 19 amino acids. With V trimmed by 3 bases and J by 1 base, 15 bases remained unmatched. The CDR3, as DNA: TGTGCCAGCAGTGACTCCCATACACAGGGGTTTGAGGCCAAAAACATTCAGTACTTC. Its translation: CASSDSHTQGFEAKNIQYF.

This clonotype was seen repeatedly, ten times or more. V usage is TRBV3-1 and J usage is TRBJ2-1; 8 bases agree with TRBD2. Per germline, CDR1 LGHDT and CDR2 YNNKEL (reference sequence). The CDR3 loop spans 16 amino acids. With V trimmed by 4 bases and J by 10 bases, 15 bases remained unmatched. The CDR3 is CASSLGTSPFLGEQFF. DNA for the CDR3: TGTGCCAGCAGCCTGGGGACTAGTCCCTTTCTGGGAGAGCAGTTCTTC.

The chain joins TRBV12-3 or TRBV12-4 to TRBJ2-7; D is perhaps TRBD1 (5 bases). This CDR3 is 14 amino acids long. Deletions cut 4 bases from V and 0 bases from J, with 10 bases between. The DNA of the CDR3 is TGTGCCAGCAGTTGGCGCAGGGACTCCTACGAGCAGTACTTC. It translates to CASSWRRDSYEQYF.

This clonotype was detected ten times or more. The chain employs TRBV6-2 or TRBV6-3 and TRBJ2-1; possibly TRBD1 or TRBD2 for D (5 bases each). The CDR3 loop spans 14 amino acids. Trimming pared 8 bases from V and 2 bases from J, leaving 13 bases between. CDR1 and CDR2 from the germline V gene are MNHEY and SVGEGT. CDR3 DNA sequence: TGTGCCAGCGGATCCGGGACGACCTACAATGAGCAGTTCTTC. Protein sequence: CASGSGTTYNEQFF.

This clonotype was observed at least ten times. CDR3 in DNA: TGCAGTGCCGGATTGACCTGGGCAGATACGCAGTATTTT. It translates to CSAGLTWADTQYF. The chain is built from TRBV20-1 and TRBJ2-3; no clear D. V was cut by 6 bases and J by 4 bases, with 14 bases left in between. The germline V gene encodes CDR1 DFQATT and CDR2 SNEGSKA (reference sequence). The CDR3 spans 13 residues.

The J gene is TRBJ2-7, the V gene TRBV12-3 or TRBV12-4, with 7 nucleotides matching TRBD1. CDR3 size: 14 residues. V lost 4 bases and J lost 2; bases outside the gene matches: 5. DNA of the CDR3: TGTGCCAGCAGTTCCGGGGACAGCCCCTACGAGCAGTACTTC. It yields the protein CASSSGDSPYEQYF.

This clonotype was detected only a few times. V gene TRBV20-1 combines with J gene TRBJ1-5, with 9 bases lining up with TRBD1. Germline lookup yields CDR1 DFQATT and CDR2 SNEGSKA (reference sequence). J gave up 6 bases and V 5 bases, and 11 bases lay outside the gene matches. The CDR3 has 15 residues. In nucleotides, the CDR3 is TGCAGTGCTCGCTCCGGGACAGGGAGCCGTCAGCCCCAGCATTTT. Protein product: CSARSGTGSRQPQHF.

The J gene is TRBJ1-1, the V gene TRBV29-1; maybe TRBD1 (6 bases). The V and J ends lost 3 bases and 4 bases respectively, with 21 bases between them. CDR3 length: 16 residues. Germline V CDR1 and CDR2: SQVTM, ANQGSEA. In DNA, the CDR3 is TGCAGCGTTGATTGGGGTGCCGTTGGGGGCGGCACTGAAGCTTTCTTT. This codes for CSVDWGAVGGGTEAFF.

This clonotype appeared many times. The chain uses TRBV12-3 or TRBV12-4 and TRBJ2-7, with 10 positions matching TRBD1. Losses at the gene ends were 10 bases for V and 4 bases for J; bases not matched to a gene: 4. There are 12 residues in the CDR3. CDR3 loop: CATRDRGYEQYF. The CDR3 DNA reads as TGTGCCACCCGGGACAGGGGATACGAGCAGTACTTC.

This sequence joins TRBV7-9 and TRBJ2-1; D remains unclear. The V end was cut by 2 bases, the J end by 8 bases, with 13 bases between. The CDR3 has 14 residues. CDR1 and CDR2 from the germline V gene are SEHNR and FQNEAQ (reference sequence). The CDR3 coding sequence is TGTGCCAGCAGCTTACAGAGAGGAGTCGATGAGCAGTTCTTC. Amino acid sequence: CASSLQRGVDEQFF. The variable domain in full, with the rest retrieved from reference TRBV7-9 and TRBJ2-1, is DTGVSQNPRHKITKRGQNVTFRCDPISEHNRLYWYRQTLGQGPEFLTYFQNEAQLEKSRLLSDRFSAERPKGSFSTLEIQRTEQGDSAMYLCASSLQRGVDEQFFGPGTRLTVL.

The CDR3 protein is CAGRTSGTGELFF. CDR3 nucleotide sequence: TGTGCCGGTAGGACTAGCGGGACCGGGGAGCTGTTTTTT. The V call is TRBV3-1, the J call TRBJ2-2, with 11 bases identical to TRBD2. CDR3 length: 13 residues. Germline lookup yields CDR1 LGHDT and CDR2 YNNKEL (reference sequence). The V segment lost 11 bases and the J segment 5 bases; nucleotides outside the gene matches: 4. The full variable domain, completed using reference TRBV3-1 and TRBJ2-2, is DTAVSQTPKYLVTQMGNDKSIKCEQNLGHDTMYWYKQDSKKFLKIMFSYNNKELIINETVPNRFSPKSPDKAHLNLHINSLELGDSAVYFCAGRTSGTGELFFGEGSRLTVL.